A single sample is the source of the 31 T cell receptor beta chains below, sequenced in a study of patients and donors after allogeneic stem cell transplantation. TCRdb recomputed calls from the RT-PCR reads with MiXCR, one row per CDR3 protein. Of around 160,000 distinct CDR3 sequences detected, over 25% appear once; the ten largest clones hold less than 3.5%. Sequencing was performed on blood, either unsorted or a sorted T cell fraction (not recorded which). These receptors came from a human donor who was either an allogeneic HSCT recipient or a stem cell or donor lymphocyte infusion donor (not recorded which). It is not recorded whose cells these are; they may come from a transplant donor.

This clonotype was seen only a few times. This chain joins TRBV10-3 and TRBJ2-5, with unresolved D. With 3 bases removed from V and 5 bases from J, the gap between germline ends came to 4 bases. The CDR3 consists of 11 residues. CDR1 and CDR2 from the germline V gene are ENHRY and SYGVKD. CDR3 protein: CAISDFETQYF. The DNA of the CDR3 is TGTGCCATCAGTGACTTTGAGACCCAGTACTTC.

The chain has TRBV10-1 and TRBJ1-1; TRBD1 aligns across 12 bases. After removal of 6 bases from V and 2 bases from J, the junction contained 10 bases not matched to a gene. The CDR3 contains 17 residues. CDR1 WNHNN and CDR2 SYGVQD come from the germline V gene (reference sequence). This chain's CDR3 is CASSAEGQGAFNTEAFF. The DNA of the CDR3 is TGCGCCAGCAGCGCCGAGGGACAGGGGGCTTTTAACACTGAAGCTTTCTTT.

The sample holds a few counts of this clonotype. This chain uses TRBV24-1 with TRBJ2-5; 9 bases are shared with TRBD2. The CDR3 covers 16 residues. Trimming at V came to 3 bases and at J to 1 base, leaving 5 bases not matched to a gene. Germline CDR1 reads KGHDR; CDR2 reads SFDVKD. The CDR3 is CATSDGSGRPQETQYF. CDR3 sequence (DNA): TGTGCCACCAGTGATGGTAGCGGGAGACCCCAAGAGACCCAGTACTTC.

This clonotype was seen a few times. This chain connects TRBV3-1 to TRBJ2-7; maybe TRBD1 (6 bases). The germline gives CDR1 LGHDT, CDR2 YNNKEL (reference sequence). CDR3 size: 14 residues. V shed 0 bases and J shed 2 bases, with 8 bases lying between them. CDR3 DNA: TGTGCCAGCAGCCAAGATCGGACAGCCTACGAGCAGTACTTC. This gives the protein CASSQDRTAYEQYF.

This clonotype was seen a handful of times. The chain couples TRBV6-2 or TRBV6-3 to TRBJ2-7, with 8 bases lining up with TRBD2. Trimming took 7 bases from V and 0 from J; bases not matched to a gene: 5. The CDR3 consists of 14 residues. Germline V gene data show CDR1 as MNHEY and CDR2 as SVGEGT. CDR3 loop: CASKRSGSSYEQYF. The DNA for the CDR3 is TGTGCCAGCAAGAGAAGCGGGAGCTCCTACGAGCAGTACTTC.

This clonotype was counted ten times or more. The rearrangement links TRBV29-1 to TRBJ1-1, with TRBD1 matching over 8 bases. V lost 6 bases to trimming and J lost 0 bases; unmatched junction nucleotides: 3. Germline-derived CDR1 and CDR2 are SQVTM and ANQGSEA. This CDR3 contains 13 residues. Here the CDR3 reads CSVDRGLNTEAFF. The CDR3, as DNA: TGCAGCGTCGACAGGGGATTGAACACTGAAGCTTTCTTT.

This clonotype was seen a handful of times. V and J are TRBV11-2 and TRBJ1-3, with D unclear. With 0 bases removed from V and 4 bases from J, the gap between germline ends came to 16 bases. The CDR3 is made up of 17 amino acids. The germline V gene encodes CDR1 SGHAT and CDR2 FQNNGV. CDR3 loop: CASSLDRGAFAGNTIYF. CDR3 nucleotide sequence: TGTGCCAGCAGCTTAGATCGGGGTGCGTTCGCCGGAAACACCATATATTTT.

The sample holds a few counts of this clonotype. This chain joins TRBV5-5 and TRBJ1-2; 7 bases are shared with TRBD1. V dropped 4 bases and J dropped 6; count of bases not matched to a gene: 9. CDR1 SGHKS and CDR2 YYEKEE come from the germline V gene (reference sequence). The CDR3 has 14 residues. Here the CDR3 reads CASSPNRDSHGYTF. CDR3 nucleotide sequence: TGTGCCAGCAGCCCGAACCGGGACAGCCATGGCTACACCTTC.

This chain links TRBV7-2 with TRBJ1-5; D not certain. The CDR3 loop spans 14 amino acids. CDR1 and CDR2 (germline): SGHTA, FQGNSA. Trimming took off 2 bases at V and 4 bases at J, with 9 bases between the two ends. The chain's CDR3 is CASSLSRHNQPQHF. DNA of the CDR3: TGTGCCAGCAGCTTATCGAGACATAATCAGCCCCAGCATTTT.

The rearrangement uses TRBV15 and TRBJ2-1; 10 bases are a match to TRBD2. CDR1 is LNHNV and CDR2 is YYDKDF in the germline V gene (reference sequence). The CDR3 has 15 residues. The V segment lost 8 bases and the J segment 7 bases; nucleotides outside the gene matches: 11. The CDR3 DNA sequence: TGTGCCACCCGGATTTGGGCTAGCGGGAGTAATGAGCAGTTCTTC. Translating it yields CATRIWASGSNEQFF.

This chain joins TRBV5-6 and TRBJ2-1; 7 positions match TRBD1. This CDR3 region has 16 residues. Looked up from germline, CDR1 is SGHDT and CDR2 is YYEEEE. V lost 4 bases and J lost 8; bases outside the gene matches: 15. CDR3 amino acids: CASSHPTGRSGYEQFF. CDR3 in DNA: TGTGCCAGCAGCCATCCGACAGGGCGTTCTGGTTATGAGCAGTTCTTC.

To note about this clonotype: One end of the junction does not line up with germline, which may come from a read error. The chain combines TRBV4-3 with TRBJ1-2, with a weak D call TRBD1 (6 bases). Per germline, CDR1 LGHNA and CDR2 YSLEER. CDR3 length: 16 residues. The CDR3 region is CASSQDRGRYNYAYTF. The CDR3 coding sequence is TGCGCCAGCAGCCAAGATAGGGGGAGATACAACTATGCCTACACCTTC.

The chain uses TRBV29-1 and TRBJ2-7; TRBD1 might be the D (5 bases). This CDR3 region has 13 residues. V lost 1 base to trimming and J lost 10 bases, with 17 bases between them. Germline V CDR1 and CDR2: SQVTM, ANQGSEA. The CDR3 loop reads CSVEVPLDNGQYF. Written as DNA, the CDR3 is TGCAGCGTTGAAGTCCCCTTGGACAACGGACAGTACTTC.

V gene TRBV5-1 combines with J gene TRBJ2-3; 7 bases match TRBD2. CDR3 length equals 17 residues. Unmatched junction bases numbered 8, after V lost 0 bases and J lost 1 base. Germline CDR1 SGHRS, CDR2 YFSETQ. The CDR3 DNA sequence: TGCGCCAGCAGCTTGGACCGTAGACTAGCCGGCACAGATACGCAGTATTTT. This encodes CASSLDRRLAGTDTQYF. The full variable domain, rest sourced from reference TRBV5-1 and TRBJ2-3, is KAGVTQTPRYLIKTRGQQVTLSCSPISGHRSVSWYQQTPGQGLQFLFEYFSETQRNKGNFPGRFSGRQFSNSRSEMNVSTLELGDSALYLCASSLDRRLAGTDTQYFGPGTRLTVL.

The chain carries TRBV15 and TRBJ1-2, with no clear D. Trimming cost V 4 bases and J 4 bases, with 13 bases left between them. The CDR3 is 14 residues long. Germline V gene sequence: CDR1 LNHNV, CDR2 YYDKDF (reference sequence). CDR3 in DNA: TGTGCCACCAGCAACCACACGCGGGTCTATGGCTACACCTTC. This translates into CATSNHTRVYGYTF.

This clonotype was seen only a few times. V is TRBV5-1 and J is TRBJ2-7; D call uncertain. The germline V and J ends were trimmed by 4 bases and 3 bases, with 11 bases remaining between them. The CDR3 runs to 13 residues. The V gene's germline CDR1 is SGHRS and CDR2 YFSETQ. This CDR3 is CASSHGTDYEQYF. CDR3 coding DNA: TGCGCCAGCAGCCACGGCACAGACTACGAGCAGTACTTC.

This clonotype was picked up many times. The rearrangement links TRBV7-2 to TRBJ1-5; D unclear. Germline lookup yields CDR1 SGHTA and CDR2 FQGNSA. V was clipped by 4 bases and J by 3 bases, with 16 bases between them. The CDR3 runs to 16 residues. DNA for the CDR3: TGTGCCAGCAGCTCGAAGGCTACCTTTATCAATCAGCCCCAGCATTTT. It is translated as CASSSKATFINQPQHF.

The chain employs TRBV12-3 or TRBV12-4 and TRBJ2-1; D remains ambiguous. The V gene lost 2 bases and the J gene lost 8 bases, with 10 bases spanning the gap. This CDR3 contains 13 residues. The CDR3 loop reads CASSLFIGHEQFF. DNA for the CDR3: TGTGCCAGCAGTTTATTTATAGGGCATGAGCAGTTCTTC.

The rearrangement uses TRBV12-3 or TRBV12-4 and TRBJ2-7; D is undetermined. V lost 5 bases and J 2 bases, leaving 13 bases between the germline ends. This CDR3 has 14 amino acids. The CDR3 nucleotides are TGTGCCAGCAGTCTAGTGAACAGTCCCTACGAGCAGTACTTC. Its protein is CASSLVNSPYEQYF.

This rearrangement joins TRBV20-1 to TRBJ1-3; tentatively, D is TRBD1 (5 bases). V was pared by 3 bases and J by 6 bases, with 9 bases between. In germline, CDR1 is DFQATT, CDR2 SNEGSKA (reference sequence). This CDR3 has 12 residues. The CDR3 sequence: CSARAGKNTIYF. The CDR3 DNA is TGCAGTGCTAGGGCAGGGAAAAACACCATATATTTT.

V gene TRBV6-5 combines with J gene TRBJ2-4, with TRBD1 identical over 11 bases. The V and J ends lost 2 bases and 6 bases, in that order; junction bases with no gene match: 6. The CDR3 runs 16 residues. Germline assignment: CDR1 MNHEY and CDR2 SVGAGI. The CDR3 is CASSYRTGGGGNIQYF. In DNA form, the CDR3 reads TGTGCCAGCAGTTACCGGACAGGGGGCGGTGGAAACATTCAGTACTTC.

V is TRBV5-6 and J is TRBJ2-1; D unclear. Germline assignment: CDR1 SGHDT and CDR2 YYEEEE. Trimming took off 0 bases at V and 10 bases at J, with 11 bases between the two ends. This CDR3 comprises 13 residues. The CDR3 here is CASSLGQFGEQFF. CDR3 DNA sequence: TGTGCCAGCAGCTTGGGTCAATTCGGCGAGCAGTTCTTC.

This clonotype has ten or more counts. The J gene is TRBJ1-2, the V gene TRBV6-6, with 7 bases fitting TRBD1. Germline V lookup: CDR1 MNHNY, CDR2 SVGAGI (reference sequence). The CDR3 covers 16 residues. J gave up 1 base and V 2 bases, and 7 bases lay outside the gene matches. DNA for the CDR3: TGTGCCAGCAGTTACAGGCTCGGGACAGATAACTATGGCTACACCTTC. This translates into CASSYRLGTDNYGYTF.

The sample holds a few counts of this clonotype. The CDR3: CSVRPPARGYTF. Written as DNA, the CDR3 is TGCAGCGTGCGCCCACCAGCTCGGGGCTACACCTTC. The chain is built from TRBV29-1 and TRBJ1-2, with D unclear. V was clipped by 6 bases and J by 8 bases, with 16 bases between them. The CDR3 is 12 residues long. The germline gives CDR1 SQVTM, CDR2 ANQGSEA.

The V call is TRBV7-9, the J call TRBJ2-7, with D unclear. CDR1 and CDR2 (germline): SEHNR, FQNEAQ (reference sequence). CDR3 length: 13 residues. V was pared by 4 bases and J by 0 bases, with 7 bases between. CDR3 in DNA: TGTGCCAGCAGCTCAGACACCTCCTACGAGCAGTACTTC. Translated, it gives CASSSDTSYEQYF.

The chain links TRBV12-3 or TRBV12-4 to TRBJ2-4; 8 bases are a match to TRBD2. The CDR3 sequence is 15 residues long. V lost 5 bases and J lost 8; bases outside the gene matches: 11. CDR3 sequence (DNA): TGTGCCAGCAGTCCCCCCTGGACTAGCTTGGACATTCAGTACTTC. This codes for CASSPPWTSLDIQYF.

The CDR3 protein is CASPWQGYEQYF. The CDR3 DNA follows: TGTGCCAGCCCCTGGCAGGGCTACGAGCAGTACTTC. This chain joins TRBV28 and TRBJ2-7, with a tentative D call TRBD1 (5 bases). V dropped 8 bases and J dropped 3 bases, with 11 bases sitting between them. The CDR3 contains 12 residues. CDR1 is MDHEN and CDR2 is SYDVKM in the germline V gene.

J is TRBJ1-1 and V is TRBV7-2; TRBD1 matches 7 bases. V lost 6 bases to trimming and J lost 4 bases; unmatched junction nucleotides: 14. Per the germline V gene, CDR1 is SGHTA and CDR2 is FQGNSA. This CDR3 spans 16 amino acids. The CDR3 sequence is CASRITGEIWGTEAFF. In nucleotides, the CDR3 is TGTGCCAGCAGGATAACAGGGGAAATTTGGGGCACTGAAGCTTTCTTT.

The V call is TRBV12-3 or TRBV12-4, the J call TRBJ2-7; D gene unclear. The CDR3 extends over 11 amino acids. V lost 6 bases to trimming and J lost 3 bases, with 6 bases between them. In DNA form, the CDR3 reads TGTGCCAGCAGCCAACACTACGAGCAGTACTTC. Its protein is CASSQHYEQYF.

This clonotype was seen a single time. The chain joins TRBV24-1 to TRBJ2-1, with D possibly matching TRBD2 (5 bases). CDR1 and CDR2 from the germline V gene are KGHDR and SFDVKD. Deletions cut 3 bases from V and 7 bases from J, with 6 bases between. The CDR3 sequence is 12 residues long. The CDR3 DNA follows: TGTGCCACCAGTGATGGACTGAATGAGCAGTTCTTC. Encoded protein: CATSDGLNEQFF.

This clonotype was observed a handful of times. This chain uses TRBV6-2 or TRBV6-3 with TRBJ2-2, with no clear D. V lost 1 base and J 1 base, leaving 1 base between the germline ends. CDR1 and CDR2 from the germline V gene are MNHEY and SVGEGT. The CDR3 is 13 residues long. Here the CDR3 DNA reads TGTGCCAGCAGTTACTGGAACACCGGGGAGCTGTTTTTT. This gives the protein CASSYWNTGELFF.